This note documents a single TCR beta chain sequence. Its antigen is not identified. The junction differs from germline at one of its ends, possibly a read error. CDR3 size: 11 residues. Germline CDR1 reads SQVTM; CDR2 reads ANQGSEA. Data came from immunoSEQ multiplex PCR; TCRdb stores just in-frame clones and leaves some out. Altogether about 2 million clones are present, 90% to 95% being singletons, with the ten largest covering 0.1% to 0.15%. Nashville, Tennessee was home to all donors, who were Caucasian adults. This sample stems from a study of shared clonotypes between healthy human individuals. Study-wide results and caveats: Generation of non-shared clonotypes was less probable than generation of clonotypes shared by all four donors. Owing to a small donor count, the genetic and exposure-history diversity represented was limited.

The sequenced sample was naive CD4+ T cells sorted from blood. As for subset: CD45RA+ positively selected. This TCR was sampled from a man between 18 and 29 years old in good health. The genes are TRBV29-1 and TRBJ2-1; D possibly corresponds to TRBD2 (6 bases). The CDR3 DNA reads TGCAGCGTTGATATAGCGGACGCCGGGATCTTC. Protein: CSVDIADAGIF.